This T cell receptor (beta chain) derives from a study of response to subunit inactivated influenza vaccine. Study conclusions and caveats: Authors suggested each seasonal influenza vaccination recruits few new T cells.

V lost 5 bases, J lost 2 bases, and 5 bases stayed unmatched. The germline V gene encodes CDR1 MNHNS and CDR2 SASEGT. CDR3 length: 14 residues. One entry per CDR3 protein, called by TCRdb with MiXCR from the RT-PCR reads. The sample lists about 700,000 distinct CDR3 sequences, roughly 13% occurring once. This clonotype was found many times. Its antigen is currently unknown. The receptor comes from a man aged 50-60 years who received an inactivated influenza vaccine. V is TRBV6-1 and J is TRBJ2-7, with 8 bases matching TRBD2. The sample here was PBMCs from blood, taken approximately 15 days before vaccination. The CDR3: CASSTIGRAYEQYF. The CDR3 DNA reads TGTGCCAGCAGTACAATCGGGAGGGCCTACGAGCAGTACTTC.